Presented here are 22 T cell receptor beta chains from one specimen sequenced in a study of response to subunit inactivated influenza vaccine. TCRdb called the RT-PCR reads again in MiXCR, with one record for every CDR3 protein. The sample includes about 170,000 distinct CDR3 sequences, about 10% of them seen just once. Sample: CD8+ T cells sorted from PBMCs, taken less than 25 months after vaccination. Every receptor here comes from a man aged 50-75 years who received an inactivated influenza vaccine.

The V and J genes are TRBV4-3 and TRBJ2-7, with D tentatively TRBD1 (5 bases). CDR3 size: 16 residues. The V and J ends lost 0 bases and 2 bases respectively, with 14 bases between them. Per germline, CDR1 LGHNA and CDR2 YSLEER. CDR3 DNA: TGCGCCAGCAGCCAAGAGTCAACAGGATCCCCCTACGAGCAGTACTTC. It codes for CASSQESTGSPYEQYF.

The chain combines TRBV7-2 with TRBJ2-5; weak D call: TRBD1 (6 bases). Germline V lookup: CDR1 SGHTA, CDR2 FQGNSA. The V end was cut by 1 base, the J end by 2 bases, with 11 bases between. This CDR3 is built from 15 residues. CDR3 residues: CASSLGRTAQETQYF. The CDR3 region has the DNA TGTGCCAGCAGCTTAGGACGGACAGCACAAGAGACCCAGTACTTC.

This chain joins TRBV12-3 or TRBV12-4 and TRBJ1-2; 7 nucleotides match TRBD1. The CDR3 is 18 amino acids. V lost 1 base, J lost 3 bases, and 14 bases stayed unmatched. As DNA, the CDR3 is TGTGCCAGCAGTTTAGTAATTCCGGGCCGGGACAGCGACTATGGCTACACCTTC. It translates to CASSLVIPGRDSDYGYTF.

The V and J genes are TRBV20-1 and TRBJ2-2; the D gene is possibly TRBD1 (6 bases). The ends were cut back, 5 bases at V and 1 base at J, with 11 bases in the middle. CDR1 and CDR2 (germline): DFQATT, SNEGSKA (reference sequence). This CDR3 is 14 amino acids long. The CDR3 nucleotides read TGCAGTGCTCCGGACAGTGGGAACACCGGGGAGCTGTTTTTT. Translated: CSAPDSGNTGELFF.

The chain uses TRBV11-2 and TRBJ2-5; D remains ambiguous. V was pared by 9 bases and J by 6 bases, with 5 bases between. Germline V gene data show CDR1 as SGHAT and CDR2 as FQNNGV. This CDR3 has 9 amino acids. Here the CDR3 DNA reads TGTGCCAGTATGAAGACCCAGTACTTC. Its translation: CASMKTQYF.

This clonotype has just a few counts. The rearrangement uses TRBV7-9 and TRBJ2-7; D tentatively fits TRBD1 or TRBD2 (5 bases each). In germline, CDR1 is SEHNR, CDR2 FQNEAQ (reference sequence). The CDR3 is 12 residues long. V lost 1 base and J lost 6, with 7 bases in between. The CDR3 protein is CASSLGGTEQYF. CDR3 nucleotide sequence: TGTGCCAGCAGCTTAGGTGGGACCGAGCAGTACTTC. Full variable domain (rest looked up from reference TRBV7-9 and TRBJ2-7): DTGVSQNPRHKITKRGQNVTFRCDPISEHNRLYWYRQTLGQGPEFLTYFQNEAQLEKSRLLSDRFSAERPKGSFSTLEIQRTEQGDSAMYLCASSLGGTEQYFGPGTRLTVT.

This chain joins TRBV27 and TRBJ1-1; no definite D call. Germline CDR1 is MNHEY and CDR2 is SMNVEV (reference sequence). The CDR3 consists of 15 residues. Trimming pared 1 base from V and 6 bases from J, leaving 15 bases between. CDR3 DNA sequence: TGTGCCAGCAGTTTATTCGGCCAGGCCGACGCTGAAGCTTTCTTT. It yields the protein CASSLFGQADAEAFF.

In its sample, this clonotype was seen a few times. The V and J genes are TRBV28 and TRBJ2-1; 11 bases line up with TRBD1. Germline loops: CDR1 MDHEN, CDR2 SYDVKM. CDR3 size: 16 residues. The V segment lost 3 bases and the J segment 4 bases; nucleotides outside the gene matches: 5. As DNA, the CDR3 is TGTGCCAGCAGTTTCCGGGACAGGGGGTGGTACAATGAGCAGTTCTTC. As protein: CASSFRDRGWYNEQFF.

This clonotype was seen a handful of times. This sequence joins TRBV12-3 or TRBV12-4 and TRBJ1-1; D possibly corresponds to TRBD1 (5 bases). V lost 6 bases, J lost 5 bases, and 16 bases lay in between. The length of the CDR3 is 14 residues. The CDR3 region is CASSYIRAGTEAFF. The CDR3 bases are TGTGCCAGCAGCTACATCCGCGCAGGGACTGAAGCTTTCTTT.

V usage is TRBV10-3 and J usage is TRBJ2-3, with D tentatively TRBD2 (5 bases). V lost 10 bases and J lost 4, with 21 bases in between. Germline V lookup: CDR1 ENHRY, CDR2 SYGVKD. The CDR3 has 15 amino acids. CDR3 sequence (DNA): TGTGCCACCACCTTCCAGGTAGCGCGGTCAGATACGCAGTATTTT. Its protein is CATTFQVARSDTQYF.

There are many counts of this clonotype. The rearrangement uses TRBV5-1 and TRBJ2-3; D is tentatively TRBD1 or TRBD2 (5 bases each). The germline gives CDR1 SGHRS, CDR2 YFSETQ. Trimming removed 3 bases from V and 3 bases from J, with 14 bases in between. The CDR3 is made up of 15 amino acids. The CDR3 DNA reads TGCGCCAGCAGCTCCGCCCCGTGGGGGACAGATACGCAGTATTTT. Protein product: CASSSAPWGTDTQYF.

This clonotype was observed a handful of times. The V gene is TRBV11-2, the J gene TRBJ2-1, with TRBD2 as a possible D gene (6 bases). Between the trimmed V and J ends, which lost 5 bases and 12 bases, there was a span of 17 bases. This CDR3 is 13 amino acids long. The V gene's germline CDR1 is SGHAT and CDR2 FQNNGV. CDR3 DNA: TGTGCCAGCAGCCTGTTGGGGGGAGCCCCGCAGTTCTTC. Translation: CASSLLGGAPQFF.

The chain links TRBV5-5 to TRBJ1-2; D gene uncertain. Germline values: CDR1 SGHKS, CDR2 YYEKEE (reference sequence). The CDR3 is 13 amino acids. V was clipped by 4 bases and J by 4 bases, with 11 bases between them. CDR3 region: CASSPRELYGYTF. The CDR3 DNA reads TGTGCCAGCAGCCCAAGGGAGCTCTATGGCTACACCTTC.

This clonotype has only a few counts. The rearrangement links TRBV30 to TRBJ2-3, with TRBD2 matching 9 bases. CDR1 is GTSNPN, CDR2 SVGIG, per germline (reference sequence). The CDR3 length is 15 residues. V dropped 0 bases and J dropped 2; count of bases not matched to a gene: 3. The CDR3 DNA sequence: TGTGCCTGGAGTGTACTAGCGGGTACCACAGATACGCAGTATTTT. Translating gives CAWSVLAGTTDTQYF.

This chain joins TRBV7-9 and TRBJ2-1; D is unresolved. This CDR3 contains 8 residues. Germline V gene sequence: CDR1 SEHNR, CDR2 FQNEAQ (reference sequence). CDR3 nucleotide sequence: TGTGCAGACAATGAGCAGTTCTTC. Translating gives CADNEQFF. Supplemented by reference TRBV7-9 and TRBJ2-1, the full variable domain reads DTGVSQNPRHKITKRGQNVTFRCDPISEHNRLYWYRQTLGQGPEFLTYFQNEAQLEKSRLLSDRFSAERPKGSFSTLEIQRTEQGDSAMYLCADNEQFFGPGTRLTVL.

This clonotype appeared a few times. The chain carries TRBV29-1 and TRBJ2-7, with TRBD1 matching 10 bases. Looked up from germline, CDR1 is SQVTM and CDR2 is ANQGSEA. The CDR3 extends over 13 amino acids. The junction had 3 bases not matched to a gene; V was cut back by 4 bases and J by 3 bases. The CDR3 spells CSVVRDRGYEQYF. DNA for the CDR3: TGCAGCGTTGTACGGGACAGGGGCTACGAGCAGTACTTC.

This clonotype has at least ten counts. The chain is built from TRBV5-1 and TRBJ1-2, with no clear D. CDR1 SGHRS and CDR2 YFSETQ come from the germline V gene. V was trimmed by 2 bases and J by 8 bases, leaving 13 bases between them. This CDR3 is built from 13 residues. The CDR3 region has the DNA TGCGCCAGCAGCTTCGAAATGGAAGAAGGCTACACCTTC. This codes for CASSFEMEEGYTF.

V is TRBV5-1 and J is TRBJ2-7, with no clear D. Trimming removed 3 bases from V and 5 bases from J, with 9 bases in between. Germline CDR1 is SGHRS and CDR2 is YFSETQ. The CDR3 runs to 12 residues. This CDR3 reads CASSYYTHEQYF. The CDR3 DNA sequence: TGCGCCAGCAGCTATTACACTCACGAGCAGTACTTC.

This chain joins TRBV7-3 and TRBJ2-1, with 7 bases that match TRBD2. Germline CDR1 reads SGHTA; CDR2 reads FQGTGA. Unmatched junction bases numbered 4, after V lost 2 bases and J lost 0 bases. The CDR3 extends over 16 amino acids. The CDR3 loop is CASSLWGGSSYNEQFF. CDR3 DNA: TGTGCCAGCAGCTTATGGGGCGGGAGCTCCTACAATGAGCAGTTCTTC.

In this sample, this clonotype turned up many times. V gene TRBV7-2 combines with J gene TRBJ2-5; D gene unclear. This CDR3 spans 15 amino acids. V dropped 2 bases and J dropped 4 bases, with 14 bases sitting between them. The germline V gene has CDR1 SGHTA and CDR2 FQGNSA. The CDR3 coding sequence is TGTGCCAGCAGCTTATTGGGGTCGGTAGGAGAGACCCAGTACTTC. Residues: CASSLLGSVGETQYF.

This clonotype turned up a few times. This may come from a read error, since a much larger clone is one base off. The gene calls are TRBV27 and TRBJ2-7; D perhaps matches TRBD2 (6 bases). V was clipped by 8 bases and J by 11 bases, with 19 bases between them. The CDR3 extends over 12 amino acids. Germline values: CDR1 MNHEY, CDR2 SMNVEV (reference sequence). This CDR3 reads CASGRDWGEKYF. Written as DNA, the CDR3 is TGTGCCAGCGGCCGAGATTGGGGGGAAAAGTACTTC.

This clonotype was found many times. The V and J genes are TRBV6-1 and TRBJ2-5, with D possibly being TRBD1 (6 bases). Germline values: CDR1 MNHNS, CDR2 SASEGT. This CDR3 is built from 15 residues. V was cut by 6 bases and J by 0 bases, with 14 bases left in between. CDR3 residues: CASSRFQGYQETQYF. For the CDR3, the DNA is TGTGCCAGCAGCAGATTTCAGGGGTACCAAGAGACCCAGTACTTC.